This TCR beta chain was observed in a study of neurological immune-mediated disorders. The study, taken as a whole, reports: The expanded clones of different subjects shared no CDR3 amino acid sequences (suggesting private repertoires in all groups).

The starting material, 2 million PBMCs stored at -80 C, gave rise to the unsorted libraries. The CDR3 has 13 amino acids. The germline CDR1 and CDR2 sequences are DFQATT and SNEGSKA (reference sequence). Trimming left V 3 bases short and J 3 bases short, with 11 bases between. TCRdb passed the 5' RACE reads through MiXCR, listing each CDR3 protein once. The sample includes some 20,000 distinct CDR3 sequences, 8.5% to 12% seen only once; the top ten take about 22%. Ten or more counts support this clonotype. What it binds is not known. The specimen was PBMCs. This sequence joins TRBV20-1 and TRBJ1-2; D possibly corresponds to TRBD1 (6 bases). This sequence was found in a woman in her sixties or seventies with HTLV-1-associated myelopathy (HAM/TSP). CDR3 nucleotide sequence: TGCAGTGCTAGGCTCAGGACAGACTATGGCTACACCTTC. This translates into CSARLRTDYGYTF.